This TCR beta chain was sequenced during a study of blood T cell repertoires in COVID-19. Study-level information: Samples of COVID-19 (acute and convalescent) were obtained from the United States, Italy and Spain. Sources were T cells, B-cell-depleted T cells, or PBMCs; the material itself was cDNA or gDNA.

This clone was counted only a few times. Authors' processing steps: Amplification from reference gene primers served as the basis for estimated nucleated cell counts. The repertoire was sequenced with immunoSEQ multiplex PCR; TCRdb's copy has only in-frame clones and lacks some. Clonal size and the V and J genes are those of that table, whereas D and trimming came from the DNA. The table records over 200,000 clones, 70% to 90% of them present only once. Those enrolled in Seattle joined during active infection and were followed longitudinally afterward. V dropped 1 base and J dropped 1 base, with 10 bases sitting between them. The V gene's germline CDR1 is SEHNR and CDR2 FQNEAQ (reference sequence). CDR3 size: 15 residues.

This sequence was found in a man aged 50-60 years with COVID-19, enrolled during active disease. Sequencing used peripheral blood. This chain uses TRBV7-9 with TRBJ1-1; possible D gene TRBD1, 5 bases. DNA of the CDR3: TGTGCCAGCAGCTTAGGGGACTCCCGGAACACTGAAGCTTTCTTT. It specifies CASSLGDSRNTEAFF.